One sample yielded the 24 T cell receptor beta chains listed below, sequenced in a study of siplizumab effects on memory and regulatory T cells. Clones were read by immunoSEQ multiplex PCR, and TCRdb kept only the in-frame ones, dropping some. The table includes about 50,000 clones, roughly 87% detected once. Sequencing used naive CD8+ T cells sorted from blood. These receptors came from a human donor in good health.

The chain couples TRBV5-6 to TRBJ2-3, with D perhaps matching TRBD1 (6 bases). The CDR3 is made up of 15 amino acids. The germline V gene encodes CDR1 SGHDT and CDR2 YYEEEE. Trimming removed 6 bases at V and 2 bases at J, with 16 bases between. The CDR3 bases are TGTGCCAGCACAGAACAGGGTTTTGACACAGATACGCAGTATTTT. Residues: CASTEQGFDTDTQYF.

V usage is TRBV29-1 and J usage is TRBJ2-5; perhaps D is TRBD1 or TRBD2 (5 bases each). CDR3 length: 13 amino acids. V dropped 4 bases and J dropped 1 base, with 10 bases sitting between them. Looked up from germline, CDR1 is SQVTM and CDR2 is ANQGSEA. The CDR3 here is CSVVGGSQETQYF. CDR3 in DNA: TGCAGCGTTGTTGGGGGATCCCAAGAGACCCAGTACTTC.

The chain employs TRBV27 and TRBJ1-5; TRBD1 might be the D (5 bases). Germline CDR1 and CDR2: MNHEY and SMNVEV (reference sequence). The CDR3 consists of 14 residues. The germline V and J ends were trimmed by 3 bases and 3 bases, with 9 bases remaining between them. CDR3 nucleotides: TGTGCCAGCAGTTTTCAGGGAAACAATCAGCCCCAGCATTTT. Amino acids: CASSFQGNNQPQHF.

The chain has TRBV4-1 and TRBJ2-1; TRBD2 agrees at 8 bases. Germline V CDR1 and CDR2: MGHRA, YSYEKL. The CDR3 extends over 13 amino acids. The V gene end was trimmed by 4 bases and the J gene end by 6 bases; junction bases not matched to a gene: 2. For the CDR3, the DNA is TGCGCCAGCAGCCCCGGGACTAGCAATGAGCAGTTCTTC. Protein: CASSPGTSNEQFF.

This CDR3 is CASSARQRGITEAFF. As DNA, the CDR3 is TGTGCCAGTAGTGCTCGCCAGCGGGGGATCACTGAAGCTTTCTTT. The genes are TRBV19 and TRBJ1-1; D might be TRBD1 (5 bases). The CDR3 loop spans 15 amino acids. Germline values: CDR1 LNHDA, CDR2 SQIVND (reference sequence). The V end was cut by 5 bases, the J end by 4 bases, with 17 bases between.

This clone was seen only once. CDR3: CASSDPAQSVYEQYF. The CDR3 DNA reads TGTGCCAGCAGTGACCCGGCGCAGTCGGTCTACGAGCAGTACTTC. V is TRBV6-1 and J is TRBJ2-7; D is unclear. This CDR3 has 15 residues. V shed 3 bases and J shed 3 bases, with 15 bases lying between them. The V gene's germline CDR1 is MNHNS and CDR2 SASEGT.

The V and J genes are TRBV6-5 and TRBJ2-7, with TRBD1 identical over 7 bases. The junction had 3 bases not matched to a gene; V was cut back by 2 bases and J by 5 bases. Germline V gene lookup returns CDR1 MNHEY and CDR2 SVGAGI. This CDR3 contains 13 residues. The CDR3 is CASSYRGLHEQYF. The CDR3 nucleotides read TGTGCCAGCAGTTACAGGGGGCTCCACGAGCAGTACTTC.

The rearrangement joins TRBV7-9 to TRBJ1-5, with unresolved D. CDR1 is SEHNR and CDR2 is FQNEAQ in the germline V gene (reference sequence). V lost 0 bases to trimming and J lost 3 bases, with 9 bases between them. This CDR3 is built from 15 residues. CDR3 sequence (DNA): TGTGCCAGCAGCTTAGCAGGGATTAACAATCAGCCCCAGCATTTT. Its protein is CASSLAGINNQPQHF.

This chain joins TRBV5-1 and TRBJ2-1, with D possibly called TRBD1 or TRBD2 (10 bases each). V shed 0 bases and J shed 2 bases, with 21 bases lying between them. This CDR3 has 19 amino acids. Germline CDR1 and CDR2: SGHRS and YFSETQ. The CDR3 sequence: CASSLGQGATSGAYNEQFF. Here the CDR3 DNA reads TGCGCCAGCAGCTTGGGACAGGGGGCCACTAGCGGGGCCTACAATGAGCAGTTCTTC.

The sample holds a few counts of this clone. The J gene is TRBJ1-1, the V gene TRBV7-9; D gene unclear. The CDR3 is made up of 13 amino acids. Per germline, CDR1 SEHNR and CDR2 FQNEAQ (reference sequence). With 5 bases removed from V and 3 bases from J, the gap between germline ends came to 10 bases. In nucleotides, the CDR3 is TGTGCCAGCAGCCCGGTGGAGGACACTGAAGCTTTCTTT. It yields the protein CASSPVEDTEAFF.

The chain links TRBV4-1 to TRBJ1-2; the match to TRBD1 covers 7 bases. The germline CDR1 and CDR2 sequences are MGHRA and YSYEKL. J gave up 2 bases and V 3 bases, and 3 bases lay outside the gene matches. This CDR3 is 14 amino acids long. The CDR3, as DNA: TGCGCCAGCAGCCATCCGACAGGGAACTATGGCTACACCTTC. Translating gives CASSHPTGNYGYTF.

This rearrangement joins TRBV27 to TRBJ2-7, with D maybe TRBD1 (6 bases). V was pared by 4 bases and J by 5 bases, with 12 bases between. Germline V CDR1 and CDR2: MNHEY, SMNVEV (reference sequence). The CDR3 spans 13 residues. The CDR3 DNA sequence: TGTGCCAGCAGTTCACCGGACAGCCACGAGCAGTACTTC. This sequence encodes CASSSPDSHEQYF.

This clone was detected once. The V call is TRBV19, the J call TRBJ2-2, with a possible D match to TRBD2 (5 bases). This CDR3 is 13 amino acids long. V was clipped by 3 bases and J by 9 bases, with 11 bases between them. From germline, CDR1 is LNHDA and CDR2 SQIVND (reference sequence). The CDR3 sequence is CASSISADRELFF. The CDR3 region has the DNA TGTGCCAGTAGTATTTCAGCGGACCGGGAGCTGTTTTTT.

Regarding this clone: Other DNA sequences in the same sample also yield this CDR3. The gene calls are TRBV27 and TRBJ2-7, with D perhaps TRBD1 (5 bases). Germline values: CDR1 MNHEY, CDR2 SMNVEV (reference sequence). V lost 3 bases and J 3 bases, leaving 9 bases between the germline ends. The CDR3 totals 13 residues. CDR3 sequence (DNA): TGTGCCAGCAGTTTGGGTGACAGCTACGAGCAGTACTTC. It specifies CASSLGDSYEQYF.

The gene calls are TRBV28 and TRBJ1-5, with TRBD1 identical over 8 bases. CDR1 and CDR2 from the germline V gene are MDHEN and SYDVKM. The junction had 9 bases not matched to a gene; V was cut back by 7 bases and J by 7 bases. The CDR3 covers 14 residues. This chain's CDR3 is CASTGQGIVQPQHF. The CDR3 bases are TGTGCCAGCACCGGACAGGGTATAGTCCAGCCCCAGCATTTT.

CDR3 residues: CASSLRGGALNQPQHF. The DNA of the CDR3 is TGTGCCAGCAGTTTAAGAGGTGGAGCGCTGAATCAGCCCCAGCATTTT. The chain couples TRBV27 to TRBJ1-5; D gene unclear. Germline V gene sequence: CDR1 MNHEY, CDR2 SMNVEV (reference sequence). V was shortened by 2 bases and J by 4 bases, with 15 bases between the two germline ends. The CDR3 length is 16 residues.

In its sample, this clone was seen a few times. The V and J genes are TRBV19 and TRBJ2-7; D perhaps matches TRBD1 (8 bases). Germline V gene lookup returns CDR1 LNHDA and CDR2 SQIVND (reference sequence). V was clipped by 7 bases and J by 6 bases, with 19 bases between them. The CDR3 length is 14 residues. The CDR3 reads CASTPTGGALEQYF. The CDR3 bases are TGTGCCAGTACCCCAACAGGGGGGGCACTCGAGCAGTACTTC.

The chain employs TRBV19 and TRBJ1-1, with D perhaps TRBD1 (5 bases). Germline V gives CDR1 LNHDA, CDR2 SQIVND (reference sequence). The CDR3 loop spans 17 amino acids. V lost 5 bases and J 0 bases, leaving 19 bases between the germline ends. The CDR3 reads CASSPQAIFTMNTEAFF. Written as DNA, the CDR3 is TGTGCCAGTAGTCCACAGGCGATTTTTACCATGAACACTGAAGCTTTCTTT.

The rearrangement links TRBV19 to TRBJ1-5, with D unresolved. The ends were cut back, 5 bases at V and 9 bases at J, with 17 bases in the middle. The germline gives CDR1 LNHDA, CDR2 SQIVND (reference sequence). CDR3 length: 14 amino acids. The DNA of the CDR3 is TGTGCCAGTAGTGACACCTGGGGTGATCTGCCCCAGCATTTT. Residues: CASSDTWGDLPQHF. Combining the CDR3 with reference TRBV19 and TRBJ1-5 gives the whole variable domain DGGITQSPKYLFRKEGQNVTLSCEQNLNHDAMYWYRQDPGQGLRLIYYSQIVNDFQKGDIAEGYSVSREKKESFPLTVTSAQKNPTAFYLCASSDTWGDLPQHFGDGTRLSIL.

The chain recombines TRBV27 with TRBJ1-2; TRBD1 matches at 8 bases. V lost 7 bases to trimming and J lost 0 bases; unmatched junction nucleotides: 7. The CDR3 spans 15 residues. Germline V gene lookup returns CDR1 MNHEY and CDR2 SMNVEV (reference sequence). CDR3 protein: CASTDRAYANYGYTF. CDR3 nucleotide sequence: TGTGCCAGCACGGACAGGGCGTATGCTAACTATGGCTACACCTTC.

V is TRBV6-6 and J is TRBJ2-5; D unresolved. Deletions cut 6 bases from V and 4 bases from J, with 21 bases between. Germline values: CDR1 MNHNY, CDR2 SVGAGI (reference sequence). CDR3 size: 16 residues. The CDR3 coding sequence is TGTGCCAGCAGCCGCCCCGACACCCCCGAAAGAGAGACCCAGTACTTC. It translates to CASSRPDTPERETQYF.

A single count supports this clone. The rearrangement uses TRBV11-2 and TRBJ2-7, with 8 nucleotides matching TRBD2. Germline CDR1 reads SGHAT; CDR2 reads FQNNGV. This CDR3 comprises 16 residues. With V trimmed by 0 bases and J by 2 bases, 6 bases remained unmatched. In DNA form, the CDR3 reads TGTGCCAGCAGCTTAGAACTAGCGGAACCTCCCTACGAGCAGTACTTC. Encoded protein: CASSLELAEPPYEQYF. The full variable domain, completed using reference TRBV11-2 and TRBJ2-7, is EAGVAQSPRYKIIEKRQSVAFWCNPISGHATLYWYQQILGQGPKLLIQFQNNGVVDDSQLPKDRFSAERLKGVDSTLKIQPAKLEDSAVYLCASSLELAEPPYEQYFGPGTRLTVT.

The CDR3 loop is CASSPTDSGSYEQYF. The CDR3 DNA is TGTGCCAGCTCACCCACGGACAGTGGGTCCTACGAGCAGTACTTC. The rearrangement uses TRBV18 and TRBJ2-7, with a tentative D call TRBD1 (6 bases). Trimming took 3 bases from V and 1 from J, leaving 13 bases between them. The CDR3 is 15 residues long. Germline V gives CDR1 KGHSH, CDR2 LQKENI. The full variable domain, completed using reference TRBV18 and TRBJ2-7, is NAGVMQNPRHLVRRRGQEARLRCSPMKGHSHVYWYRQLPEEGLKFMVYLQKENIIDESGMPKERFSAEFPKEGPSILRIQQVVRGDSAAYFCASSPTDSGSYEQYFGPGTRLTVT.

V usage is TRBV7-6 and J usage is TRBJ2-3; 8 bases line up with TRBD2. J was trimmed by 0 bases and V by 1 base; bases with no gene match: 6. Germline-derived CDR1 and CDR2 are SGHVS and FNYEAQ. The CDR3 loop spans 17 amino acids. The CDR3, as DNA: TGTGCCAGCAGCTTAGGGTTAGCGGGGTATAGCACAGATACGCAGTATTTT. Translated: CASSLGLAGYSTDTQYF.